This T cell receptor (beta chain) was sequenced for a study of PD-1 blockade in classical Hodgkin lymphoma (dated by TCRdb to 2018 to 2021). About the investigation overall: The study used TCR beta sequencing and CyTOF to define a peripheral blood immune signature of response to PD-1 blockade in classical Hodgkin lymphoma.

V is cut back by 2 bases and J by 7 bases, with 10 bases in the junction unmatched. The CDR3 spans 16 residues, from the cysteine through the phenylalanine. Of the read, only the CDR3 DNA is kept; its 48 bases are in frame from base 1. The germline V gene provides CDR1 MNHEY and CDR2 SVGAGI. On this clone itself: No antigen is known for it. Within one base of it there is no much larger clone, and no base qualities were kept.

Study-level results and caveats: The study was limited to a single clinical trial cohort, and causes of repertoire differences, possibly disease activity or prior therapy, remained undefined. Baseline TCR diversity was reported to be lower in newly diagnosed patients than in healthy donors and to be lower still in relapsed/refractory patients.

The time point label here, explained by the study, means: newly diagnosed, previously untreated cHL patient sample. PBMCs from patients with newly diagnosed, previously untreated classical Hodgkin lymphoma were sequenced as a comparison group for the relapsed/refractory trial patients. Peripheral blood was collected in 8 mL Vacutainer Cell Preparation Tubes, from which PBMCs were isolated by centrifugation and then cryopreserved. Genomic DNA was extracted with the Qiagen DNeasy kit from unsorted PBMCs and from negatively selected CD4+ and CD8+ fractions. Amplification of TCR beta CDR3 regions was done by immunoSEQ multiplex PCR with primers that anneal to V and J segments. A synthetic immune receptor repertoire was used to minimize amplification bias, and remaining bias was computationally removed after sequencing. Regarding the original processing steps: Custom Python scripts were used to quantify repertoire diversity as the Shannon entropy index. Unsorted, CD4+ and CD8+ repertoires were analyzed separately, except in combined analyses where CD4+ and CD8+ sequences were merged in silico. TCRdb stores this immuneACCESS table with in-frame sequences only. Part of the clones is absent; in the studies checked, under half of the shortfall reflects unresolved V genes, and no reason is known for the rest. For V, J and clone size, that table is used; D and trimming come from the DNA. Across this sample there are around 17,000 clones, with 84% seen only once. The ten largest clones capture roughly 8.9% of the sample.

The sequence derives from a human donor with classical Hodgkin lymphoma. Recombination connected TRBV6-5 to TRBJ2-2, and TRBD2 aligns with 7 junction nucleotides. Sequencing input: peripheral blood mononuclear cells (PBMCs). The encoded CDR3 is CASSYVREARGGELFF. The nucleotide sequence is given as TGTGCCAGCAGTTACGTCCGGGAGGCAAGGGGCGGGGAGCTGTTTTTT.